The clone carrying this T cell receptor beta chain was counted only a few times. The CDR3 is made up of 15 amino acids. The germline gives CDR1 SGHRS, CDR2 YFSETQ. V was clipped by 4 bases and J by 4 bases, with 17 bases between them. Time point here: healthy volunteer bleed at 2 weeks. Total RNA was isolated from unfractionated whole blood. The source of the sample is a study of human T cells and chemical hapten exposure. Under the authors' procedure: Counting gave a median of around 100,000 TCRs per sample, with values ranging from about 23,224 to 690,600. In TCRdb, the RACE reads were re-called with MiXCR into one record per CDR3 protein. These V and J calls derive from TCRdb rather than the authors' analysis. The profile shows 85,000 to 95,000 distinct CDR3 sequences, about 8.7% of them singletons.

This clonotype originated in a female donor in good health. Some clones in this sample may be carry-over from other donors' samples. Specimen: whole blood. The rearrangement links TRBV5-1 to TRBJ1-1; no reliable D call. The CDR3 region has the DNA TGCGCCAGCAGCCTAACCTGGACGGGGTTCACTGAAGCTTTCTTT. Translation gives CASSLTWTGFTEAFF.